This entry features one TCR beta chain sequence. Its antigen is unknown. Base qualities were left out, and no much larger clone turns up one base away. The intended sense of this specimen's treatment or condition label: some 19 received Ad26.COV2.S at low or high dose, single or two shots; about 5 received placebo; per-sample allocation not given. Repertoires of vaccine and placebo recipients were sequenced from samples collected on day 63 after the first injection. Cohort 1b enrolled 20 to 30 adults aged 18-55 years at a single site in Boston, USA, between 29 July and 7 August 2020. Ad26.COV2.S was a replication-incompetent adenovirus type 26 vector that expressed a prefusion-stabilized SARS-CoV-2 spike protein derived from the original Wuhan strain. The sample belongs to a study of Ad26.COV2.S vaccination and SARS-CoV-2 variants (dated by TCRdb to the early 2020s). About the study as a whole: Vaccine-arm donors came from COV1001, a multicentre, randomized, double-blind, placebo-controlled phase I-IIa trial of Ad26.COV2.S in healthy adults. Ad26.COV2.S was given intramuscularly at 5x10^10 or 1x10^11 viral particles, as a single shot or as two shots 56 days apart. A total of 32 samples were included in the TCR-sequenced set, comprising 19 Ad26.COV2.S vaccine recipients, 5 placebo recipients and 8 SARS-CoV-2 convalescent individuals. Trial participants were randomized into five groups of five: low-dose or high-dose Ad26.COV2.S given once or twice, or placebo on both occasions. Investigators remained blinded to trial group allocation during experiments and outcome assessment. TCRbeta repertoire sequencing served as the tool for gauging how specific and how broad the SARS-CoV-2-reactive T cell receptors were following Ad26.COV2.S vaccination. The paper as a whole reports these results and caveats: The study was not powered to compare responses between vaccine doses or regimens. Non-spike TCR breadth was comparable between vaccine and placebo recipients, consistent with the vaccine containing only spike. After vaccination, substantial breadth of spike-specific CD8+ and CD4+ T cell responses was reported. The authors noted that the TCR breadth and depth analyses may have underestimated total T cell responses. Ad26.COV2.S recipients had higher spike-specific TCR breadth than placebo recipients (P = 0.0014).

The immunoSEQ Assay was the method used to sequence TCRbeta CDR3 regions. After extraction, genomic DNA underwent amplification by bias-controlled multiplex PCR, followed by high-throughput sequencing. Under the source paper's analysis protocol: To quantify the absolute abundance of each unique TCRbeta CDR3 region, sequences were collapsed and filtered. T cell fraction was estimated by normalizing TCRbeta template counts to usable DNA, which was measured by amplifying reference genes present in all nucleated cells. Repertoire TCRs were annotated as SARS-CoV-2-specific by exact matching of V gene, CDR3 amino acid sequence and J gene to a known reactive TCR set. MIRA supplied the reference SARS-CoV-2 TCR set, which was filtered for enrichment in COVID-19-positive ImmuneCODE repertoires so that public or cross-reactive TCRs were removed. Using the MIRA antigens, annotated TCRs were further analysed by specific ORF or by position within an ORF. Depth was the summed frequency of annotated unique rearrangements, while breadth was defined as annotated unique rearrangements over total unique productive rearrangements. Two-sided Wilcoxon rank-sum tests were used to compare TCR breadth between groups. Drawn from immuneACCESS, this table holds only the in-frame rearrangements with V and J called that TCRdb kept. Clones are partly lost; checked studies trace under half to an unresolved V gene and leave the rest unexplained. That table gives V, J and clone size, and the DNA gave D and trimming. Counted in this sample were roughly 700,000 clones; roughly 90% of them appeared once. Over 1.3% of the sample belongs to the ten largest clones.

Unmatched junction bases come to 1, with V trimmed by 1 base and J by 3 bases. The CDR3 goes from the cysteine to the phenylalanine over 15 residues. The CDR3 DNA has 45 bases and is translated from base 1. Sequences LNHDA (CDR1) and SQIVND (CDR2) are obtained from the germline V gene (reference sequence). The sequence is built from TRBV19 and TRBJ2-2; a stretch of 8 junction bases matches TRBD2. The starting material was peripheral blood, obtained in a trial of Ad26.COV2.S vaccine versus placebo. The receptor was derived from a person aged 18-60 years who received the Ad26.COV2.S COVID-19 vaccine or a placebo. For the CDR3, the sequence is CASSIAGGYTGELFF. The DNA is as follows: TGTGCCAGTAGTATAGCGGGAGGGTACACCGGGGAGCTGTTTTTT.